One sample yielded the 14 T cell receptor beta chains listed below, sequenced in a study of T-cell memory formation after mild COVID-19. Using its own MiXCR run on the 5' RACE reads, TCRdb lists one record per CDR3 protein. The table shows approximately 240,000 distinct CDR3 sequences, with about 15% occurring only once. The sequencing sample was made of PBMCs or a T cell subset sorted from them (not recorded which). These receptors all come from a man between 18 and 35 years old who had mild COVID-19 (a few samples of this study predate the infection). Cell type and time point are not known.

This clonotype was counted a few times. The chain is built from TRBV9 and TRBJ2-3, with D perhaps matching TRBD1 (5 bases). Trimming cost V 4 bases and J 1 base, with 16 bases left between them. Germline-derived CDR1 and CDR2 are SGDLS and YYNGEE. CDR3 size: 16 residues. In nucleotides, the CDR3 is TGTGCCAGCAGCCCCCGGATGGTAGGGGGCACAGATACGCAGTATTTT. Translated: CASSPRMVGGTDTQYF. The variable domain in full, with the rest retrieved from reference TRBV9 and TRBJ2-3, is DSGVTQTPKHLITATGQRVTLRCSPRSGDLSVYWYQQSLDQGLQFLIQYYNGEERAKGNILERFSAQQFPDLHSELNLSSLELGDSALYFCASSPRMVGGTDTQYFGPGTRLTVL.

This clonotype occurred many times. The chain combines TRBV6-2 or TRBV6-3 with TRBJ2-2; 7 nucleotides line up with TRBD2. Trimming at V came to 8 bases and at J to 0 bases, leaving 9 bases not matched to a gene. CDR1 is MNHEY and CDR2 is SVGEGT in the germline V gene. The CDR3 is 16 amino acids. CDR3 bases: TGTGCCAGCTGGGACTATGGGCCAGCGAACACCGGGGAGCTGTTTTTT. This encodes CASWDYGPANTGELFF.

V usage is TRBV6-6 and J usage is TRBJ1-1; the D gene is possibly TRBD1 (6 bases). V dropped 6 bases and J dropped 1 base, with 15 bases sitting between them. The CDR3 contains 15 residues. Germline loops: CDR1 MNHNY, CDR2 SVGAGI (reference sequence). The CDR3 nucleotides are TGTGCCAGCAGCTCAAAGGGGGGCAAGAACACTGAAGCTTTCTTT. It is translated as CASSSKGGKNTEAFF.

The chain combines TRBV7-7 with TRBJ2-7; D is possibly TRBD2 (6 bases). The V end was cut by 2 bases, the J end by 3 bases, with 14 bases between. Looked up from germline, CDR1 is SSHAT and CDR2 is FNYEAQ (reference sequence). The CDR3 totals 15 residues. The DNA of the CDR3 is TGTGCCAGCAGCTTAAGTCGGGGACTCTACTACGAGCAGTACTTC. This codes for CASSLSRGLYYEQYF.

Ten or more counts support this clonotype. CDR3 bases: TGTGCCAGCAGCTTAGGGGGGGCCTCCTACGAGCAGTACTTC. Its translation: CASSLGGASYEQYF. The chain recombines TRBV7-2 with TRBJ2-7; D tentatively fits TRBD1 or TRBD2 (6 bases each). Trimming left V 1 base short and J 0 bases short, with 7 bases between. This CDR3 has 14 residues. Germline loops: CDR1 SGHTA, CDR2 FQGNSA.

This clonotype was seen a handful of times. V is TRBV7-2 and J is TRBJ2-5; 7 bases align to TRBD2. V was clipped by 3 bases and J by 1 base; unmatched bases: 2. The CDR3 is made up of 14 amino acids. Germline lookup yields CDR1 SGHTA and CDR2 FQGNSA. CDR3: CASSFAGVQETQYF. The CDR3 nucleotides are TGTGCCAGCAGCTTCGCGGGGGTCCAAGAGACCCAGTACTTC.

This rearrangement joins TRBV12-3 or TRBV12-4 to TRBJ2-3; 9 bases match TRBD2. The CDR3 runs to 16 residues. Trimming at V came to 3 bases and at J to 6 bases, leaving 10 bases not matched to a gene. CDR3 sequence reads: CASSFLRGGAADTQYF. The DNA for the CDR3 is TGTGCCAGCAGTTTCCTCCGCGGGGGGGCAGCCGATACGCAGTATTTT.

The sample holds a few counts of this clonotype. This sequence joins TRBV5-4 and TRBJ2-3; D gene uncertain. Trimming left V 4 bases short and J 1 base short, with 16 bases between. CDR1 SGHNT and CDR2 YYREEE come from the germline V gene (reference sequence). This CDR3 is 16 amino acids long. Written as DNA, the CDR3 is TGTGCCAGCAGCACCAAACGGGTTGGGGGCACAGATACGCAGTATTTT. This codes for CASSTKRVGGTDTQYF.

There are a few counts of this clonotype. V gene TRBV5-4 combines with J gene TRBJ2-3; perhaps TRBD1 as D (5 bases). Germline-derived CDR1 and CDR2 are SGHNT and YYREEE (reference sequence). This CDR3 contains 15 residues. Trimming removed 4 bases at V and 3 bases at J, with 15 bases between. The CDR3 coding sequence is TGTGCCAGCAGCCCCGATCCAGGGCCTACAGATACGCAGTATTTT. As protein: CASSPDPGPTDTQYF.

This clonotype was picked up a small number of times. The chain links TRBV4-1 to TRBJ2-4; D not resolved. The germline V gene encodes CDR1 MGHRA and CDR2 YSYEKL. V was pared by 3 bases and J by 0 bases, with 6 bases between. The CDR3 consists of 14 residues. The CDR3 spells CASSQPLAKNIQYF. For the CDR3, the DNA is TGCGCCAGCAGCCAGCCCCTAGCCAAAAACATTCAGTACTTC.

V usage is TRBV6-6 and J usage is TRBJ1-1; 8 nucleotides align to TRBD1. The CDR3 length is 12 residues. Germline CDR1 MNHNY, CDR2 SVGAGI (reference sequence). V shed 2 bases, J shed 11 bases, and the junction held 4 bases outside the gene matches. The CDR3 is CASSYRTGHAFF. DNA of the CDR3: TGTGCCAGCAGTTACCGGACAGGGCACGCTTTCTTT.

The chain joins TRBV2 to TRBJ1-1; D remains unclear. Germline V gene sequence: CDR1 SNHLY, CDR2 FYNNEI. The V end was cut by 2 bases, the J end by 9 bases, with 7 bases between. CDR3 size: 11 residues. The CDR3 region has the DNA TGTGCCAGCAGTGAACAGGATAAAGCTTTCTTT. Its translation is CASSEQDKAFF.

The chain carries TRBV20-1 and TRBJ1-3; D possibly corresponds to TRBD1 (6 bases). V gave up 1 base and J gave up 8 bases, with 15 bases separating them. The CDR3 is 14 amino acids. Germline-derived CDR1 and CDR2 are DFQATT and SNEGSKA (reference sequence). The CDR3 DNA is TGCAGTGCTAGAGTGAACAGGGTCGGGGACACCATATATTTT. It yields the protein CSARVNRVGDTIYF.

The CDR3 protein is CSASRALNQPQHF. The DNA for the CDR3 is TGCAGTGCTAGCCGGGCACTTAATCAGCCCCAGCATTTT. V and J are TRBV20-1 and TRBJ1-5; no firm D call. V was trimmed by 3 bases and J by 4 bases, leaving 10 bases between them. Germline V gene sequence: CDR1 DFQATT, CDR2 SNEGSKA (reference sequence). This CDR3 contains 13 residues.